The rows below give T cell receptor beta chains drawn from one sample of a study of response to subunit inactivated influenza vaccine. TCRdb used MiXCR to reprocess the RT-PCR reads, holding one entry per CDR3 protein. The sample has hundreds of thousands of distinct CDR3 sequences, around 8% seen once. This specimen consisted of PBMCs from blood, obtained roughly 24 months after vaccination. The receptors originated from a man between 50 and 70 years old who received an inactivated influenza vaccine. Both conserved end residues are part of each CDR3. A D gene is named only where the DNA matches it firmly. The size field is filled for only some rows; it gives once, few, many or a size class.

j_call v_call clone_size d_call cdr3_nt cdr3_aa
TRBJ2-3 TRBV15 . . TGTGCCACCAGCATCGCGAATGGAGATACGCAGTATTTT CATSIANGDTQYF
TRBJ2-3 TRBV20-1 many TRBD2 TGCAGTGCTAGAGCCCCAAGCGGGGGGAGTTTAGATACGCAGTATTTT CSARAPSGGSLDTQYF
TRBJ2-4 TRBV6-1 many . TGTGCCAGCAGCTCCCCAGGGGCGAACATTCAGTACTTC CASSSPGANIQYF
TRBJ2-5 TRBV5-1 . TRBD1 TGCGCCAGCAGCTTGGTGGGAGGACAGGGCGTCGGGGAGACCCAGTACTTC CASSLVGGQGVGETQYF
TRBJ2-3 TRBV29-1 once TRBD2 TGCAGCGTCCCTAGCGGGGGGAGGGATACGCAGTATTTT CSVPSGGRDTQYF
TRBJ2-7 TRBV12-3/TRBV12-4 few . TGTGCCAGCACCTTTGGACTCGGCTACGAGCAGTACTTC CASTFGLGYEQYF
TRBJ1-4 TRBV4-1 many . TGCGCCAGCAGCCCCGGGACGGAACCAACTAATGAAAAACTGTTTTTT CASSPGTEPTNEKLFF
TRBJ2-6 TRBV10-3 few . TGTGCCATCAATTCCGGGACCAACGTCCTGACTTTC CAINSGTNVLTF
TRBJ1-2 TRBV11-2 few . TGTGCCAGCAGGGAGGGACGGACCTATGGCTACACCTTC CASREGRTYGYTF
TRBJ1-5 TRBV29-1 . TRBD1 TGCAGCGTTGCCGTGGGACAGGGGGTTACTCAGCCCCAGCATTTT CSVAVGQGVTQPQHF
TRBJ2-3 TRBV29-1 . . TGCAGCGTTGCGGTGGAAGGGTTCACAGATACGCAGTATTTT CSVAVEGFTDTQYF
TRBJ2-7 TRBV5-6 many . TGTGCCAGTGGGGGTCTTGGGTCCTACGAGCAGTACTTC CASGGLGSYEQYF
TRBJ2-3 TRBV7-8 few TRBD2 TGTGCCAGCAGCCCCTCCAGTCTAGCGGGATGGGGAAGGGTCACAGATACGCAGTATTTT CASSPSSLAGWGRVTDTQYF
TRBJ2-5 TRBV28 . TRBD1 TGTGCCAGCAGCCTGCCACCGGGACAGGGATTGGAGACCCAGTACTTC CASSLPPGQGLETQYF
TRBJ2-5 TRBV18 . . TGTGCCAGCTCACGCCAGAGTCAGGGTGGAGAGACCCAGTACTTC CASSRQSQGGETQYF
TRBJ2-4 TRBV20-1 . TRBD2 TGCAGTGCTAGAGCTAGCGGGAGTAACATTCAGTACTTC CSARASGSNIQYF
TRBJ2-4 TRBV12-3/TRBV12-4 many . TGTGCCAGCAGCCCTTCGGGTAACATTCAGTACTTC CASSPSGNIQYF
TRBJ2-1 TRBV20-1 . . TGCAGTGCTAGAGAGGGGGCACAGACCAATGAGCAGTTCTTC CSAREGAQTNEQFF
TRBJ1-2 TRBV20-1 many . TGCAGTGAGGCGGCCCCGAACCAGGATGGCTACACCTTC CSEAAPNQDGYTF
TRBJ2-7 TRBV20-1 few TRBD1 TGCAGTGCTAGAGATCGGGACAGGTTTACCTACGAGCAGTACTTC CSARDRDRFTYEQYF
TRBJ2-3 TRBV20-1 . . TGCAGTGCTAGCCTTTACACAGATACGCAGTATTTT CSASLYTDTQYF
TRBJ2-3 TRBV25-1 . TRBD2 TGTGCCAGCAGGGATCTTAGCGGGACAGATACGCAGTATTTT CASRDLSGTDTQYF
TRBJ2-1 TRBV30 . . TGTGCCTGGAGTGCCCTTAGCGGACTCCCCTACAATGAGCAGTTCTTC CAWSALSGLPYNEQFF
TRBJ2-1 TRBV6-2/TRBV6-3 few . TGTGCCAGCAGACTAACCAATGAGCAGTTCTTC CASRLTNEQFF
TRBJ2-3 TRBV10-3 few . TGTGCCATCAGTGAGTCGGACCCACGAGGAACGCAGTATTTT CAISESDPRGTQYF
TRBJ2-1 TRBV20-1 . TRBD2 TGCAGTGCTAGAGGGACTAGCGGGAGTAAGGTGTTCTTC CSARGTSGSKVFF
TRBJ2-7 TRBV7-2 few . TGTGCCAGCAGCTTAAGTCCCTCCTACGAGCAGTACTTC CASSLSPSYEQYF
TRBJ2-6 TRBV5-1 few . TGCGCCAGCAGCTGGAGCTCTGGGGCCAACGTCCTGACTTTC CASSWSSGANVLTF
TRBJ1-5 TRBV5-5 once . TGTGCCAGCAGCTTTACAGGGACGTCTGATCAGCCCCAGCATTTT CASSFTGTSDQPQHF
TRBJ2-7 TRBV4-1 many . TGCGCCAGCAGCCAAGGGGCAGGGACCTACGAGCAGTACTTC CASSQGAGTYEQYF
TRBJ1-1 TRBV4-2 few . TGTGCCAGCAGCCACATAGTGAACACTGAAGCTTTCTTT CASSHIVNTEAFF
TRBJ2-1 TRBV6-2/TRBV6-3 many . TGTGCCAGCAGTTATTCCCAAGGGGGTCTGGGTAATGAGCAGTTCTTC CASSYSQGGLGNEQFF
TRBJ1-2 TRBV9 few . TGTGCCAGCGCCGGGCCTATCCGGGGGCTCTATGGCTACACCTTC CASAGPIRGLYGYTF
TRBJ2-4 TRBV2 . . TGTGCCAGCAGCCCGCGGCGGGTTGACATTCAGTACTTC CASSPRRVDIQYF
TRBJ2-3 TRBV6-1 . . TGTGCCAGCAGTCGGTCGGGGTTCGGCACAGATACGCAGTATTTT CASSRSGFGTDTQYF
TRBJ2-7 TRBV20-1 few TRBD2 TGCAGTGCTAGAGATTGGGCTAGCGGCTACGAGCAGTACTTC CSARDWASGYEQYF
TRBJ1-4 TRBV11-2 few TRBD1 TGTGCCAGCAGCATTTTGACAGGGGGCTATGAAAAACTGTTTTTT CASSILTGGYEKLFF
TRBJ1-2 TRBV6-5 . . TGTGCCAGCAGTTACTCGAGTATCTATGGCTACACCTTC CASSYSSIYGYTF
TRBJ2-5 TRBV7-7 . TRBD1 TGTGCCAGCAGCACGGGACAGGGACAAGGAGAGACCCAGTACTTC CASSTGQGQGETQYF
TRBJ2-7 TRBV27 many . TGTGCCAGCAGTTTAAGTTTTGCGTCCCTTTGGGAGCAGTACTTC CASSLSFASLWEQYF
TRBJ2-5 TRBV6-2/TRBV6-3 . TRBD2 TGTGCCAGCAGTACGCGGGGACTAGCGGGAGGGAGAGACCGAAAAAAAGAGACCCAGTACTTC CASSTRGLAGGRDRKKETQYF
TRBJ2-3 TRBV18 many . TGTGCCAGCTCAGAATTAGATACTACGGCGGGATATACGCAGTATTTT CASSELDTTAGYTQYF